A selection of T cell receptor beta chains follows, all from one sample in a study of tumor and adjacent non-tumor tissue in lung cancer. TCRdb used MiXCR to reprocess the multiplex PCR reads, holding one entry per CDR3 protein. The sample lists around 86,000 distinct CDR3 sequences, approximately 72% seen once, with 8% to 9.5% in the top ten. Material for sequencing was lung tumor tissue. These receptor sequences come from a woman aged 35 to 49 with non-small cell lung cancer. The CDR3 runs from the conserved cysteine through the conserved F or W. A D gene is named only where the DNA matches it firmly. Not every row has a clone size; where given, it reads once, few, many or a size class.

d_gene	abundance	v_gene	j_gene	CDR3nt	CDR3aa
NA	NA	TRBV29-1	TRBJ2-5	TGCAGCGTTGAGGGCCCGGAGACCCAGTACTTC	CSVEGPETQYF
NA	NA	TRBV28	TRBJ1-2	TGTGCCAGCAGTTGGGAGGGACACGGGGAGTATGGCTACACCTTC	CASSWEGHGEYGYTF
NA	NA	TRBV11-2	TRBJ2-3	TGTGTCACCAGCTCATCTGACTGGCAGTATTTT	CVTSSSDWQYF
NA	NA	TRBV6-2/TRBV6-3	TRBJ1-1	TGCGCCATCAGCCCAACCTCGAGGCTGTTCTTT	CAISPTSRLFF
NA	medium-sized	TRBV11-3	TRBJ2-5	TGTGCCAGCGCCCTCGGGGGTCAAGAGACCCAGTACTTC	CASALGGQETQYF
NA	NA	TRBV20-1	TRBJ2-1	TGCAGTGCATTTAGCGGCGAATCCTCCTGGAATGAGCAGTTCTTC	CSAFSGESSWNEQFF
NA	few	TRBV5-6	TRBJ2-7	TGTGACAGCGCGGTACAGGTGTTCTCCTACGAGCAGTACTTC	CDSAVQVFSYEQYF
TRBD1	NA	TRBV11-2	TRBJ2-7	TGTGCCAATAGCGCCCGGGACAGGGGACAGGCGGTTTTC	CANSARDRGQAVF
TRBD2	NA	TRBV11-3	TRBJ2-3	TGTGCCAGCAGCCTTCGAACGGGGGGAAGGATAGATACACGGTATTTT	CASSLRTGGRIDTRYF
TRBD1	NA	TRBV6-1	TRBJ2-2	TGTGTCACAAAGGGGGAGACAGGGCTTTCCGGGGAGCTGTTTTTT	CVTKGETGLSGELFF
NA	once	TRBV11-3	TRBJ1-4	TGTGCTAGCAGGGCCGGGGCAGTGCCTGAAAAACTGTTTTTT	CASRAGAVPEKLFF
NA	NA	TRBV11-1	TRBJ2-7	TGTGCCAGCAGTCGGGAACAGAGATCCTACGAGCAGTACTTC	CASSREQRSYEQYF
NA	NA	TRBV11-2	TRBJ2-3	TGTGCCAGCAGCCCTCTAAGCGAGGCAGATATACAGTATTTT	CASSPLSEADIQYF
TRBD2	NA	TRBV6-5	TRBJ2-3	TGTGCCAACAAACTAGCGGGGGGCCTCACAGATACGCAGTATTTT	CANKLAGGLTDTQYF
NA	few	TRBV18	TRBJ2-7	TGTGCCAGCTCACCAGATGACTACTACTCCTACGAGCAGTACTTC	CASSPDDYYSYEQYF
NA	NA	TRBV11-2	TRBJ2-1	TGTACCAGCAGCAAGACAATAGCTGCACTATACAATGAGCAGTTCTTC	CTSSKTIAALYNEQFF
TRBD2	once	TRBV7-8	TRBJ2-1	TGTGCCACCAGCTTAGCCGGGGATGCGGGGGAGTGGTTCTTC	CATSLAGDAGEWFF
NA	many	TRBV28	TRBJ1-4	TGTGCCAGCAGTGGCGACAGGCCCAGGGGAGAAAAACTGTTTTTT	CASSGDRPRGEKLFF
NA	NA	TRBV12-3/TRBV12-4	TRBJ1-2	TGTGCCAGCAGTTTACAGGTCGCGAGATGTGGCTACACTTTC	CASSLQVARCGYTF
NA	NA	TRBV11-2	TRBJ1-5	TGTGCCAGCAGCGTTGATCTGGGGGGCAGACAGCCCCATCATTTT	CASSVDLGGRQPHHF
TRBD1	NA	TRBV13	TRBJ2-7	TGTGCCAGCAACCCTCGGGGACAGTTCTACGAGCAGTACTTC	CASNPRGQFYEQYF
NA	NA	TRBV5-1	TRBJ2-7	TGCGCCAGCAGTCTCGGACAGAGGGGAGAAAGGTTCGAGCAGTACTTC	CASSLGQRGERFEQYF
TRBD1	NA	TRBV6-6	TRBJ1-5	TGTGCCAGCAGTTACTCGAAGATGACAGGGGGAAGAGGTAATCAGTCCCAGCATTTT	CASSYSKMTGGRGNQSQHF
NA	NA	TRBV6-5	TRBJ1-2	TGTGCCAGCAATCCCGAACCCCGTGGGGGTCTCGGGGGCTACACCTTC	CASNPEPRGGLGGYTF
TRBD1	NA	TRBV29-1	TRBJ1-5	TGCAGCGCTTTAGAACAGGGGAATCAGTCCCAGCATTTT	CSALEQGNQSQHF
NA	many	TRBV6-1	TRBJ1-6	TGTGCCAGCGTGAAACAGGAAGGTGGAGGGTATAATTCACCCCTCCACTTT	CASVKQEGGGYNSPLHF
NA	NA	TRBV18	TRBJ2-1	TGTGCCAGCTTGTCGACTAGTTCCTCCTACAATGAGCAGTTCTTC	CASLSTSSSYNEQFF
NA	many	TRBV20-1	TRBJ1-3	TGCAGTGCTAGAGAATTCGGGGACTCTGGAAACACCATATATTTT	CSAREFGDSGNTIYF
TRBD2	NA	TRBV11-1	TRBJ2-7	TGCGCCAGTAGCATCGGGACTAGCGGGTTATACTACGAGCAGTACTTC	CASSIGTSGLYYEQYF
NA	many	TRBV5-6	TRBJ2-2	TGTGCCAGCAGCAAAGTATACCCCGGGGAGCTGTTTTTT	CASSKVYPGELFF
TRBD1	many	TRBV20-1	TRBJ2-7	TGCAGTGCTAGAGGGACAGGGATGTACGAGCAGTACTTC	CSARGTGMYEQYF
NA	few	TRBV7-3	TRBJ2-3	TGTGCCAGCAGCCCCCCCGGGGAAGGGAGGCAGTATTTT	CASSPPGEGRQYF
NA	NA	TRBV7-2	TRBJ2-1	TGTGCCAGCAGCTATCCGGGGGTTTACAATGAGCAGTTCTTC	CASSYPGVYNEQFF
NA	NA	TRBV29-1	TRBJ1-2	TGCAGCGTTGGGGGGGGAAGACAGTTTACTGGCTACACCTTC	CSVGGGRQFTGYTF
NA	NA	TRBV24-1	TRBJ2-3	TGTGCCACCAGTGATTCTATGACGGATACCCAGTATTTT	CATSDSMTDTQYF
NA	NA	TRBV20-1	TRBJ2-7	TGCAGTGCTCCCGTCCTGGAAGCGGTCACCTACGAGCAGTACTTC	CSAPVLEAVTYEQYF
NA	NA	TRBV6-5	TRBJ2-7	TGTGCCAGCAGTTACTTGACTTCTAGGCACTACGAGCAGTACTTC	CASSYLTSRHYEQYF
TRBD1	NA	TRBV11-1	TRBJ1-2	TGTGCCAGCAGCCAATACTCCGGGACAGCTATCAACCATGGCTACACCTTC	CASSQYSGTAINHGYTF
NA	NA	TRBV4-1	TRBJ2-5	TGCGCCAGCAGCGCACCTATGAGGGTAGGGTGGAAGACCCAGTACTTC	CASSAPMRVGWKTQYF
TRBD1	NA	TRBV11-3	TRBJ2-1	TGTGAAAGCAGCCCCGGACAGGGGGACAATGAGCAGTTCTTC	CESSPGQGDNEQFF
TRBD2	NA	TRBV29-1	TRBJ2-1	TGCAGCATTCCTAGACTAGCAAACTCCAATGAGCAGTTCTTC	CSIPRLANSNEQFF
NA	NA	TRBV29-1	TRBJ2-3	TGTAGCGTTAAAGTCCCCCCCGCAGATACGCAGTATTTT	CSVKVPPADTQYF
TRBD2	NA	TRBV5-4	TRBJ2-3	TGTGCCAGCAGCTTGAAGGTCAGCCAGACTAGCGGGTCAGATACGCAGTATTTT	CASSLKVSQTSGSDTQYF
NA	NA	TRBV11-2	TRBJ1-2	TGTGCCAGCAGCCCGATGGGCAGGGGCATGCAAGGCTACACCTTC	CASSPMGRGMQGYTF
TRBD1	once	TRBV11-3	TRBJ2-7	TGTGCCAGCAGTCCGGGGACAGGAAGTGGCGACCAGTACTTC	CASSPGTGSGDQYF
TRBD1	NA	TRBV6-1	TRBJ1-2	TGTACCAGCGGAAAATCCCGGACAGGGGCCGCTGGTGGCGGCTACACCTTC	CTSGKSRTGAAGGGYTF
TRBD2	NA	TRBV11-2	TRBJ2-1	TGTGCCAGTAGCTTACATCCCAGCGGGGAGATTGAGCAGTTCTTC	CASSLHPSGEIEQFF
NA	NA	TRBV29-1	TRBJ2-1	TGCAGCGTTGAGGCTTTGGGACCCCTAGACAATGAGCCGTTCTTC	CSVEALGPLDNEPFF
TRBD2	NA	TRBV29-1	TRBJ2-1	TGTAGCGTTGCTGGGCCGGGAGGGCCGTACAGCAGTGAGCAGTTTTTC	CSVAGPGGPYSSEQFF
TRBD2	NA	TRBV29-1	TRBJ2-1	TGCAGCGTGGGAGGGGAGGCGGGAGGGCCCGTCGGTGATGAGCAGTTCTTC	CSVGGEAGGPVGDEQFF
NA	NA	TRBV11-3	TRBJ2-2	TGTGCCAGCAGCCTAACAGTGAACATGGGGGAGCTGTTTTTT	CASSLTVNMGELFF
NA	NA	TRBV14	TRBJ2-1	TGTGCCAGCAGCCAACAATCTACCTCAACCAGTTGGAATGAGCAGTTCTTC	CASSQQSTSTSWNEQFF
TRBD1	NA	TRBV5-1	TRBJ2-5	TGCGCCAGAAGCTTGGTCACGACAGGGGGAGAGACCCAGTACTTC	CARSLVTTGGETQYF
NA	NA	TRBV6-6	TRBJ1-2	TGTGCCAGCAGTTCGTTAAACGATGGGGGGAGAGATGGCTACACCTTC	CASSSLNDGGRDGYTF
NA	many	TRBV28	TRBJ2-7	TGTGCCAGCAGTTCGGTGGGGGGGCGCTACGAGCAGTACTTC	CASSSVGGRYEQYF
TRBD2	once	TRBV6-2/TRBV6-3	TRBJ2-3	TGTGTCAGCAGTTCGCCAGGAACTAGCGGCACAGATACGAAGTATTTT	CVSSSPGTSGTDTKYF